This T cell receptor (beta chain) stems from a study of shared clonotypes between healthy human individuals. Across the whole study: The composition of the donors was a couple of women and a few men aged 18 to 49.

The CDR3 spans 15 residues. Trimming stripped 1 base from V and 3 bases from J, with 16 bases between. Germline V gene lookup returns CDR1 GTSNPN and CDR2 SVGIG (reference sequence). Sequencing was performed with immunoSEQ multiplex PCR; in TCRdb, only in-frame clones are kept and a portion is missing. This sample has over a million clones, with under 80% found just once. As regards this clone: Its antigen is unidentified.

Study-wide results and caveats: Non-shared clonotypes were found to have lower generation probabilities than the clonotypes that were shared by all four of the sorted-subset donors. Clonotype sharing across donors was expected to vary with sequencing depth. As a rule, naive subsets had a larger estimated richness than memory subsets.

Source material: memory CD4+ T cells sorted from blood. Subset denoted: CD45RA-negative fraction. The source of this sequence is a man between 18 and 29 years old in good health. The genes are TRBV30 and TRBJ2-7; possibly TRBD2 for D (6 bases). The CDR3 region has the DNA TGTGCCTGGAGTGGTAGGGGAGGCAAACTCTACGAGCAGTACTTC. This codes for CAWSGRGGKLYEQYF.